The source of this T cell receptor beta chain is a study of beta chain features in type 1 diabetes. Trimming cost V 6 bases and J 4 bases, with 15 bases left between them. The CDR3 is 14 residues long. Germline V gives CDR1 SGHNT, CDR2 YENEEA. This clone has only a few counts. Antigen: not known. cDNA synthesis used the whole RNA isolate, giving expressed TCRB sequences. Generated by immunoSEQ multiplex PCR, the TCRdb table keeps only in-frame clones and is missing some. This table holds some 330,000 clones, around an eighth found once. Based on CD45RO/CCR7/CD25/CD127/CD95/CD27, CD4+ regulatory, stem cell-like memory, naive and central memory cells were sorted. Broader study findings: Patients and controls would be equally affected if PCR favored shorter templates. Junctions at VDJ sites from type 1 diabetes patients had fewer insertions and more deletions. Type 1 diabetes patients showed a moderate but significant shortening of TCRB CDR3s in all four CD4+ subsets. It was among patients, rather than healthy donors, that naive, central memory and Treg TCRB repertoires appeared more similar.

The source is a young woman with type 1 diabetes. This rearrangement joins TRBV11-3 to TRBJ2-5, with D maybe TRBD1 (5 bases). Sequenced: naive CD4+ T cells from blood. CDR3 DNA: TGTGCCAGCAGTTTGCCCAGGGTGGCAGAGACCCAGTACTTC. Its protein is CASSLPRVAETQYF.